Presented here are 28 T cell receptor beta chains from one specimen sequenced in a study of T cell responses to AZD1222 COVID-19 vaccine. The protocol was immunoSEQ multiplex PCR, while the TCRdb copy is restricted to in-frame clones and leaves out a portion. Of about 120,000 clones listed, roughly 88% were seen once; the top ten hold 0.9% to 1.2%. The material sequenced was peripheral blood, taken 28 days after the second AZD1222 dose. The receptors were gathered from an adult who received the AZD1222 COVID-19 vaccine.

The chain recombines TRBV30 with TRBJ2-2; D may correspond to TRBD1 or TRBD2 (5 bases each). Per the germline V gene, CDR1 is GTSNPN and CDR2 is SVGIG (reference sequence). This CDR3 has 15 residues. V gave up 1 base and J gave up 3 bases, with 12 bases separating them. CDR3 protein: CAWSAGTLYTGELFF. CDR3 DNA sequence: TGTGCCTGGAGTGCCGGGACCCTATACACCGGGGAGCTGTTTTTT.

V usage is TRBV10-3 and J usage is TRBJ2-3; 11 bases align to TRBD2. The length of the CDR3 is 17 residues. Germline values: CDR1 ENHRY, CDR2 SYGVKD. V lost 5 bases and J lost 3; bases outside the gene matches: 10. CDR3 loop: CAISQPGLAELTDTQYF. Written as DNA, the CDR3 is TGTGCCATCAGTCAACCGGGACTAGCGGAATTAACAGATACGCAGTATTTT.

In its sample, this clone was seen a few times. The rearrangement joins TRBV6-5 to TRBJ1-4, with TRBD1 matching over 11 bases. CDR1 is MNHEY and CDR2 is SVGAGI in the germline V gene. This CDR3 has 16 amino acids. The junction had 4 bases not matched to a gene; V was cut back by 0 bases and J by 7 bases. The CDR3 DNA reads as TGTGCCAGCAGTTACTCGCGGACAGGGGGCGGTGAAAAACTGTTTTTT. Protein sequence: CASSYSRTGGGEKLFF.

The genes are TRBV11-3 and TRBJ2-3, with 14 bases matching TRBD2. Germline V gene sequence: CDR1 SGHNT, CDR2 YENEEA. V was clipped by 5 bases and J by 2 bases; unmatched bases: 6. The CDR3 extends over 17 amino acids. CDR3 sequence reads: CASSPGLAGGLTDTQYF. In nucleotides, the CDR3 is TGTGCCAGCAGCCCAGGACTAGCGGGAGGCCTCACAGATACGCAGTATTTT. Full variable domain (rest looked up from reference TRBV11-3 and TRBJ2-3): EAGVVQSPRYKIIEKKQPVAFWCNPISGHNTLYWYLQNLGQGPELLIRYENEEAVDDSQLPKDRFSAERLKGVDSTLKIQPAELGDSAVYLCASSPGLAGGLTDTQYFGPGTRLTVL.

Worth noting for this clone: The junction shows a germline mismatch at one end, possibly a read error. The genes are TRBV7-7 and TRBJ1-6; 8 bases fit TRBD1. This CDR3 contains 15 residues. Germline V gene data show CDR1 as SSHAT and CDR2 as FNYEAQ (reference sequence). The CDR3 here is CASSLETGVNSPLHF. The DNA of the CDR3 is TGTGCTAGCAGCTTAGAGACAGGGGTAAATTCACCCCTCCACTTT.

The rearrangement joins TRBV29-1 to TRBJ1-1, with 7 bases aligning to TRBD1. The CDR3 covers 13 residues. Germline lookup yields CDR1 SQVTM and CDR2 ANQGSEA. V lost 7 bases, J lost 4 bases, and 9 bases stayed unmatched. CDR3 bases: TGCAGCGCAGGGGGGGGGCGAAGCACTGAAGCTTTCTTT. This gives the protein CSAGGGRSTEAFF.

V and J are TRBV2 and TRBJ1-2, with a weak D call TRBD1 (5 bases). V dropped 8 bases and J dropped 5 bases, with 9 bases sitting between them. CDR1 is SNHLY, CDR2 FYNNEI, per germline. This CDR3 spans 11 amino acids. The CDR3 here is CASGTGYGYTF. The CDR3 DNA follows: TGTGCCAGCGGGACGGGGTATGGCTACACCTTC.

This chain uses TRBV10-3 with TRBJ2-7; tentative D call: TRBD2 (7 bases). The V gene lost 6 bases and the J gene lost 3 bases, with 15 bases spanning the gap. Germline values: CDR1 ENHRY, CDR2 SYGVKD. The length of the CDR3 is 14 residues. The CDR3 DNA sequence: TGTGCCATCAGCGAGGGGGAGGGTTACTACGAGCAGTACTTC. It translates to CAISEGEGYYEQYF.

The V call is TRBV28, the J call TRBJ1-1; D is uncertain. CDR1 is MDHEN and CDR2 is SYDVKM in the germline V gene. The CDR3 extends over 13 amino acids. Trimming took off 6 bases at V and 0 bases at J, with 8 bases between the two ends. The CDR3 DNA is TGTGCCAGCAGGTCGGGCATGAACACTGAAGCTTTCTTT. Translating gives CASRSGMNTEAFF.

The J gene is TRBJ1-1, the V gene TRBV10-3, with TRBD1 matching 8 bases. The CDR3 contains 16 residues. The germline V gene encodes CDR1 ENHRY and CDR2 SYGVKD. V lost 8 bases, J lost 1 base, and 12 bases stayed unmatched. CDR3 amino acids: CAIATYRTGTNTEAFF. The CDR3 nucleotides are TGTGCCATCGCAACCTATAGGACAGGGACGAACACTGAAGCTTTCTTT.

The chain has TRBV27 and TRBJ2-5, with D possibly TRBD1 on 6 matching bases. This CDR3 has 14 residues. From germline, CDR1 is MNHEY and CDR2 SMNVEV (reference sequence). Trimming pared 6 bases from V and 5 bases from J, leaving 16 bases between. CDR3 bases: TGTGCCAGCAGATCACCAGGGGTAGGGGAGACCCAGTACTTC. It codes for CASRSPGVGETQYF.

This sequence joins TRBV11-1 and TRBJ2-5; 8 bases fit TRBD1. Looked up from germline, CDR1 is SGHAT and CDR2 is FQDESV (reference sequence). J gave up 3 bases and V 5 bases, and 11 bases lay outside the gene matches. The CDR3 is 16 residues long. This chain's CDR3 is CASSLHTGQVEETQYF. The CDR3 coding sequence is TGTGCCAGCAGCCTACACACGGGACAGGTAGAAGAGACCCAGTACTTC.

CDR3: CASSQLSGERKFF. The CDR3 nucleotides are TGTGCCAGCAGCCAACTTTCAGGGGAGAGGAAGTTCTTC. This rearrangement joins TRBV3-1 (or the pseudogene TRBV3-2) to TRBJ2-1; tentatively, D is TRBD1 (6 bases). Germline CDR1 LGHDT, CDR2 YNNKEL (reference sequence). Trimming stripped 2 bases from V and 14 bases from J, with 16 bases between. The CDR3 length is 13 residues.

The rearrangement uses TRBV9 and TRBJ1-4; 8 bases are shared with TRBD1. Germline V gene sequence: CDR1 SGDLS, CDR2 YYNGEE. V lost 3 bases and J lost 8; bases outside the gene matches: 6. The CDR3 has 14 amino acids. The CDR3 here is CASSAGGRGEKLFF. CDR3 sequence (DNA): TGTGCCAGCAGCGCAGGGGGCCGAGGGGAAAAACTGTTTTTT.

The sample holds a few counts of this clone. This chain uses TRBV4-2 with TRBJ2-7, with D perhaps TRBD1 (6 bases). Trimming removed 2 bases from V and 4 bases from J, with 15 bases in between. CDR1 LGHNA and CDR2 YNFKEQ come from the germline V gene. The CDR3 is made up of 15 amino acids. The CDR3 DNA reads as TGTGCCAGCAGCCAAATCGGACAGTTCGCGTACGAGCAGTACTTC. Its protein is CASSQIGQFAYEQYF.

V is TRBV4-2 and J is TRBJ1-5; 8 nucleotides align to TRBD1. Trimming removed 1 base from V and 2 bases from J; junction bases left unmatched: 4. In germline, CDR1 is LGHNA, CDR2 YNFKEQ. The CDR3 consists of 16 residues. The CDR3 sequence is CASSQAEGQGNQPQHF. The CDR3 DNA reads as TGTGCCAGCAGCCAAGCCGAGGGACAGGGCAATCAGCCCCAGCATTTT.

The J gene is TRBJ2-1, the V gene TRBV9; possible D gene TRBD2, 6 bases. The germline V gene encodes CDR1 SGDLS and CDR2 YYNGEE. This CDR3 spans 16 amino acids. V dropped 3 bases and J dropped 5 bases, with 18 bases sitting between them. The chain's CDR3 is CASSALRAGYDNEQFF. DNA of the CDR3: TGTGCCAGCAGCGCCCTAAGGGCGGGATATGACAATGAGCAGTTCTTC.

The J gene is TRBJ1-5, the V gene TRBV19, with D unclear. This CDR3 comprises 13 residues. Germline V lookup: CDR1 LNHDA, CDR2 SQIVND (reference sequence). V dropped 4 bases and J dropped 8 bases, with 12 bases sitting between them. The chain's CDR3 is CASSSPNGEPQHF. In nucleotides, the CDR3 is TGTGCCAGTAGTAGCCCTAATGGGGAGCCCCAGCATTTT.

This chain joins TRBV30 and TRBJ1-2; tentatively, D is TRBD1 (5 bases). The CDR3 contains 15 residues. CDR1 is GTSNPN and CDR2 is SVGIG in the germline V gene (reference sequence). V lost 0 bases and J lost 8, with 19 bases in between. DNA of the CDR3: TGTGCCTGGAGTGTACGGACTTCGACAGTCTACGGCTACACCTTC. It translates to CAWSVRTSTVYGYTF.

This chain uses TRBV9 with TRBJ1-2, with 8 bases lining up with TRBD1. Germline V gene sequence: CDR1 SGDLS, CDR2 YYNGEE. The V and J ends lost 0 bases and 8 bases, in that order; junction bases with no gene match: 9. There are 15 residues in the CDR3. The CDR3 sequence: CASSVAPGQVHGYTF. CDR3 DNA sequence: TGTGCCAGCAGCGTAGCTCCGGGACAGGTTCACGGCTACACCTTC. Using reference TRBV9 and TRBJ1-2 for the parts outside the CDR3, the full variable domain is DSGVTQTPKHLITATGQRVTLRCSPRSGDLSVYWYQQSLDQGLQFLIQYYNGEERAKGNILERFSAQQFPDLHSELNLSSLELGDSALYFCASSVAPGQVHGYTFGSGTRLTVV.

This sequence joins TRBV6-5 and TRBJ2-7, with TRBD2 identical over 9 bases. The CDR3 consists of 15 residues. Germline CDR1 MNHEY, CDR2 SVGAGI. V gave up 0 bases and J gave up 4 bases; unmatched junction bases: 4. The CDR3 bases are TGTGCCAGCAGTTACTCGGCTAGCGGGGATTACGAGCAGTACTTC. Amino acids: CASSYSASGDYEQYF.

This chain uses TRBV30 with TRBJ1-1; D gene unclear. Germline values: CDR1 GTSNPN, CDR2 SVGIG (reference sequence). V was pared by 2 bases and J by 4 bases, with 11 bases between. The CDR3 runs 13 residues. The DNA for the CDR3 is TGTGCCTGGAGTATGGGCAGAGCCACTGAAGCTTTCTTT. It translates to CAWSMGRATEAFF. Using reference TRBV30 and TRBJ1-1 for the parts outside the CDR3, the full variable domain is SQTIHQWPATLVQPVGSPLSLECTVEGTSNPNLYWYRQAAGRGLQLLFYSVGIGQISSEVPQNLSASRPQDRQFILSSKKLLLSDSGFYLCAWSMGRATEAFFGQGTRLTVV.

This chain connects TRBV10-3 to TRBJ2-1, with 7 bases aligning to TRBD2. After removal of 2 bases from V and 4 bases from J, the junction contained 14 bases not matched to a gene. Germline CDR1 and CDR2: ENHRY and SYGVKD. There are 18 residues in the CDR3. CDR3 nucleotide sequence: TGTGCCATCAGTGAGGGAGCGGGACCCCAAGGGCGTTACAATGAGCAGTTCTTC. Protein product: CAISEGAGPQGRYNEQFF.

This rearrangement joins TRBV30 to TRBJ2-2; a possible D gene is TRBD1 (5 bases). Germline values: CDR1 GTSNPN, CDR2 SVGIG (reference sequence). The CDR3 sequence is 13 residues long. V lost 3 bases to trimming and J lost 5 bases, with 10 bases between them. DNA of the CDR3: TGTGCCTGGAGCGGACACCCTACCGGGGAGCTGTTTTTT. Protein sequence: CAWSGHPTGELFF.

The sample holds a few counts of this clone. The rearrangement uses TRBV29-1 and TRBJ1-1, with D possibly being TRBD1 (5 bases). The germline V and J ends were trimmed by 6 bases and 11 bases, with 13 bases remaining between them. The CDR3 contains 10 residues. Germline V lookup: CDR1 SQVTM, CDR2 ANQGSEA. The chain's CDR3 is CSVGETEAFF. CDR3 nucleotides: TGCAGCGTAGGGGAGACGGAGGCTTTCTTT. Variable domain in full (rest from reference TRBV29-1 and TRBJ1-1): SAVISQKPSRDICQRGTSLTIQCQVDSQVTMMFWYRQQPGQSLTLIATANQGSEATYESGFVIDKFPISRPNLTFSTLTVSNMSPEDSSIYLCSVGETEAFFGQGTRLTVV.

The V gene is TRBV11-2, the J gene TRBJ2-7; D remains unclear. V lost 2 bases and J lost 3, with 11 bases in between. Germline values: CDR1 SGHAT, CDR2 FQNNGV. The CDR3 loop spans 14 amino acids. The DNA of the CDR3 is TGTGCCAGCAGCTTACCTGACGATCTCTACGAGCAGTACTTC. Protein sequence: CASSLPDDLYEQYF.

Only one count was recorded for this clone. The CDR3 is CASSLVGGLYGRFSLIEQYF. DNA of the CDR3: TGTGCCAGCAGCTTAGTTGGCGGACTATACGGGAGGTTTTCTCTTATCGAGCAGTACTTC. The chain carries TRBV7-8 and TRBJ2-7; 7 bases fit TRBD2. J gave up 6 bases and V 1 base, and 24 bases lay outside the gene matches. This CDR3 contains 20 residues. The germline gives CDR1 SGHVS, CDR2 FQNEAQ.

This clone was observed once. The rearrangement uses TRBV27 and TRBJ2-1; the D gene could be TRBD1 or TRBD2 (6 bases each). From germline, CDR1 is MNHEY and CDR2 SMNVEV (reference sequence). Trimming stripped 1 base from V and 2 bases from J, with 12 bases between. The CDR3 length is 16 residues. The CDR3 region is CASSLYVGGPYNEQFF. The CDR3 DNA reads as TGTGCCAGCAGTTTATATGTGGGGGGCCCCTACAATGAGCAGTTCTTC.